This T cell receptor beta chain was identified in a study of control samples from healthy donors and cancer patients. Here immunoSEQ multiplex PCR was the method, and the copy in TCRdb shows in-frame clones only, minus some. This sample has about 220,000 clones, with around 94% found just once. Material for sequencing was blood. The receptor's source is a man aged 50 or older in good health.

The CDR3 loop reads CASSLGPWGTDTQYF. The CDR3 DNA reads as TGTGCCAGCAGCTTGGGCCCCTGGGGCACAGATACGCAGTATTTT. The chain couples TRBV7-9 to TRBJ2-3; D gene ambiguous. This CDR3 has 15 amino acids. Trimming left V 3 bases short and J 1 base short, with 11 bases between. CDR1 and CDR2 (germline): SEHNR, FQNEAQ (reference sequence).